The next 3 T cell receptor beta chains were all read from a single sample in a study of shared clonotypes between healthy human individuals. TCRdb's table, derived via immunoSEQ multiplex PCR, lists solely in-frame clones and lacks some. The data hold around 1.1 million clones, with 70% to 80% observed a single time. Material for sequencing was memory CD4+ T cells from PBMCs. Subset of the sample: CD45RA-negative fraction. The source of these receptors is a man between 18 and 35 years old in good health. Some clones in this sample may be carry-over from other donors' samples.

This chain uses TRBV11-3 with TRBJ2-2; 9 bases are a match to TRBD2. The germline gives CDR1 SGHNT, CDR2 YENEEA. CDR3 size: 16 residues. Losses at the gene ends were 2 bases for V and 5 bases for J; bases not matched to a gene: 6. CDR3 bases: TGTGCCAGCAGCTTAACACAAGCGGGAGGTACCGGGGAGCTGTTTTTT. The encoded protein is CASSLTQAGGTGELFF.

Many counts were recorded for this clone. The V gene is TRBV7-2, the J gene TRBJ2-2, with no clear D. This CDR3 spans 12 amino acids. V dropped 4 bases and J dropped 5 bases, with 5 bases sitting between them. In germline, CDR1 is SGHTA, CDR2 FQGNSA. The CDR3 protein is CASSSQTGELFF. DNA of the CDR3: TGTGCCAGCAGCTCCCAAACCGGGGAGCTGTTTTTT.

The chain uses TRBV29-1 and TRBJ1-5; unclear D gene. Trimming pared 4 bases from V and 0 bases from J, leaving 7 bases between. This CDR3 has 13 residues. Germline CDR1 SQVTM, CDR2 ANQGSEA. CDR3: CSVVTSSNQPQHF. For the CDR3, the DNA is TGCAGCGTTGTTACAAGTAGCAATCAGCCCCAGCATTTT.